The clone carrying this TCR beta chain was counted between two and nine times. The CDR3 runs to 15 residues. CDR1 is SGHTA and CDR2 is FQGNSA in the germline V gene. V shed 0 bases and J 3 bases; nucleotides not matched to a gene: 5. Authors' methods: From reference gene primer amplification, estimates of nucleated cell counts were derived. Clones were read by immunoSEQ multiplex PCR, and TCRdb kept only the in-frame ones, dropping some. V and J calls and clone size are copied from that table; D and trimming were computed from the DNA. In the table there are about 75,000 clones, approximately 88% of which are singletons. These data come from a study of blood T cell repertoires in COVID-19. For the study at large: COVID-19 samples collected from the United States, Italy and Spain covered acute and convalescent phases.

The chain has TRBV7-2 and TRBJ2-7; 7 bases agree with TRBD2. This receptor was taken from a woman aged 45-65 years with acute or convalescent COVID-19. Material for sequencing was peripheral blood. The CDR3 sequence: CASSLALSGNYEQYF. Here the CDR3 DNA reads TGTGCCAGCAGCTTAGCGCTAAGCGGGAACTACGAGCAGTACTTC.